This TCR beta chain was sequenced for a study of vaccination and CD4 T cells after COVID-19. Study details: The stimulating agents, overlapping spike peptides, came from SARS-CoV-2, HCoV-NL63, HCoV-OC43 and HCoV-229E. Whole-study results and caveats: Spike mono-reactivity applied to 304 of 307 vaccine-specific clones detected in convalescent patients.

The treatment was: roughly 10-day PBMC culture with coronavirus spike peptide pools or control peptides (ViraFEST assay). The culture of roughly 2 million PBMCs per well included 8 to 10 IU/ml IL-2 and approximately 9.2 ug/ml peptide pools. Culture proceeded for around ten days, and CD4+ T cells were then isolated by negative selection. Cultured CD4+ T-cell DNA underwent Oncomine TCR Beta short-read sequencing. TCRdb passed the PCR reads through MiXCR, listing each CDR3 protein once. The table has a few thousand distinct CDR3 sequences, 24% seen once. Only a few counts were recorded for this clonotype. Its matching antigen is unknown. The V end lost 0 bases, the J end lost 0 bases, and 12 bases lay between the germline ends. CDR1 is MNHNS and CDR2 is SASEGT in the germline V gene. The CDR3 is 17 residues long.

The TCR comes from a human donor who had recovered from COVID-19. The input for sequencing was CD4+ T cells from blood, cultured in vitro, taken after SARS-CoV-2 vaccination. The genes are TRBV6-1 and TRBJ1-5; D gene ambiguous. The CDR3 region is CASSEAWVTLSNQPQHF. The CDR3 DNA is TGTGCCAGCAGTGAAGCGTGGGTGACTCTTAGCAATCAGCCCCAGCATTTT.